This TCR beta chain was identified during a study of CD8 T cells in Susac syndrome. An input of about 0.5 to 1 ug of RNA was subjected to reverse transcription using random hexamers. An immunoSEQ multiplex PCR amplified TCR beta CDR3 over 54 Vbeta and 13 Jbeta. TCRdb recomputed calls from the immunoSEQ multiplex PCR reads with MiXCR, one row per CDR3 protein. Altogether under 200,000 distinct CDR3 sequences are present, 85% to 95% being singletons, with the ten largest covering roughly 0.16%. The ends lost 3 bases at V and 4 bases at J; junction bases unmatched: 8. The CDR3 has 15 residues. The V gene's germline CDR1 is SGHDT and CDR2 YYEEEE. TCR beta sequencing covered blood CD8+ and CD4+ T cells. The multiple sclerosis control group was made up of treatment-naive patients with stable or active relapsing-remitting disease. TEMRA cells were enriched by FACS, and CD4+ and CD8+ T cells were negatively isolated.

Sequencing was carried out using CD8+ T cells from PBMCs. The source is a human donor with multiple sclerosis. The chain carries TRBV5-6 and TRBJ2-3; TRBD2 agrees at 7 bases. This CDR3 is CASSSSGIRADTQYF. The CDR3 coding sequence is TGTGCCAGCAGCTCAAGCGGGATACGGGCAGATACGCAGTATTTT.